These 17 T cell receptor beta chains were sequenced from one sample in a study of PD-L1 blockade in urothelial cancer. Repertoires were generated with immunoSEQ multiplex PCR, while TCRdb's copy carries only in-frame clones and drops some. The sample consists of 35,000 to 45,000 clones, approximately 90% of them appearing once. The input for sequencing was PBMCs, taken around atezolizumab (anti-PD-L1) treatment. The receptor source for this set is a man between 65 and 85 years old with urothelial cancer.

The genes are TRBV12-5 and TRBJ2-1; the match to TRBD2 covers 7 bases. From germline, CDR1 is LGHNT and CDR2 FRNRAP. This CDR3 spans 15 amino acids. Trimming removed 2 bases from V and 2 bases from J; junction bases left unmatched: 3. The CDR3 is CASGLLGGAYNEQFF. The CDR3 DNA reads TGTGCTAGTGGTTTGTTGGGGGGGGCCTACAATGAGCAGTTCTTC.

The count of this clone is one. This chain links TRBV6-1 with TRBJ2-5; 14 bases align to TRBD2. Losses at the gene ends were 3 bases for V and 7 bases for J; bases not matched to a gene: 10. The CDR3 has 17 residues. Germline CDR1 and CDR2: MNHNS and SASEGT. Here the CDR3 reads CASSDPGLAGVAGTQYF. The CDR3, as DNA: TGTGCCAGCAGTGACCCGGGACTAGCGGGAGTCGCTGGGACCCAGTACTTC.

This rearrangement joins TRBV5-6 to TRBJ2-1; 9 bases line up with TRBD1. CDR3 length: 15 amino acids. The V gene end was trimmed by 3 bases and the J gene end by 2 bases; junction bases not matched to a gene: 3. Per germline, CDR1 SGHDT and CDR2 YYEEEE. CDR3 nucleotides: TGTGCCAGCAGCTGGGGACAGGGAACCTACAATGAGCAGTTCTTC. This codes for CASSWGQGTYNEQFF.

The chain has TRBV10-3 and TRBJ2-7; possibly TRBD1 for D (6 bases). V was pared by 3 bases and J by 6 bases, with 18 bases between. CDR1 is ENHRY, CDR2 SYGVKD, per germline. The CDR3 consists of 15 residues. DNA for the CDR3: TGTGCCATCAGTGATGGGACCGCCCTAGGGGGCGAGCAGTACTTC. Translated, it gives CAISDGTALGGEQYF.

The V and J genes are TRBV18 and TRBJ1-2; TRBD1 is a possible D gene (5 bases). V was shortened by 5 bases and J by 7 bases, with 20 bases between the two germline ends. Germline V gene lookup returns CDR1 KGHSH and CDR2 LQKENI. The CDR3 contains 15 residues. In nucleotides, the CDR3 is TGTGCCAGCTCAGAGAAGAGTACCAGGGCGAGTGGCTACACCTTC. The encoded protein is CASSEKSTRASGYTF.

This clone occurred once. This rearrangement joins TRBV19 to TRBJ1-5; tentatively, D is TRBD1 (6 bases). Trimming removed 8 bases at V and 6 bases at J, with 17 bases between. There are 14 residues in the CDR3. CDR1 and CDR2 (germline): LNHDA, SQIVND (reference sequence). CDR3 nucleotide sequence: TGTGCCAGTGTAGGTCAGGGGATCGGTCAGCCCCAGCATTTT. Translating it yields CASVGQGIGQPQHF.

The chain couples TRBV7-9 to TRBJ2-5; 9 bases align to TRBD2. The germline V gene encodes CDR1 SEHNR and CDR2 FQNEAQ (reference sequence). The CDR3 spans 14 residues. Unmatched junction bases numbered 6, after V lost 5 bases and J lost 5 bases. In DNA form, the CDR3 reads TGTGCCAGCAGCCCGGGACTAGCCGGCGAGACCCAGTACTTC. It yields the protein CASSPGLAGETQYF.

The chain joins TRBV19 to TRBJ2-2, with 7 nucleotides matching TRBD2. The CDR3 is 15 amino acids. Looked up from germline, CDR1 is LNHDA and CDR2 is SQIVND (reference sequence). Unmatched junction bases numbered 5, after V lost 3 bases and J lost 4 bases. CDR3 sequence reads: CASSMGGVGTGELFF. The CDR3 DNA sequence: TGTGCCAGTAGTATGGGGGGGGTCGGCACCGGGGAGCTGTTTTTT.

The chain joins TRBV5-6 to TRBJ1-2; the match to TRBD1 covers 8 bases. The J segment lost 1 base and the V segment lost 2 bases, leaving 4 bases of the junction unmatched. CDR3 length: 15 amino acids. Germline-derived CDR1 and CDR2 are SGHDT and YYEEEE. DNA of the CDR3: TGTGCCAGCAGCTTCCAGGGGGCGGGTAACTATGGCTACACCTTC. This encodes CASSFQGAGNYGYTF.

This chain uses TRBV28 with TRBJ1-4; D is uncertain. Germline CDR1 reads MDHEN; CDR2 reads SYDVKM. Between the trimmed V and J ends, which lost 3 bases and 0 bases, there was a span of 20 bases. The CDR3 is made up of 19 amino acids. CDR3 protein: CASSLDERQRLTTNEKLFF. DNA of the CDR3: TGTGCCAGCAGTTTGGATGAGAGACAAAGACTAACAACTAATGAAAAACTGTTTTTT.

The V call is TRBV15, the J call TRBJ2-1; the match to TRBD2 covers 8 bases. Germline assignment: CDR1 LNHNV and CDR2 YYDKDF (reference sequence). V trimming: 0 bases; J trimming: 4 bases; junction bases outside the gene matches: 5. The CDR3 contains 16 residues. The CDR3 region is CATSRDAGGLYNEQFF. The CDR3 region has the DNA TGTGCCACCAGCAGAGATGCGGGAGGCCTTTACAATGAGCAGTTCTTC.

The chain couples TRBV5-4 to TRBJ2-5, with 12 bases aligning to TRBD2. CDR1 is SGHNT and CDR2 is YYREEE in the germline V gene (reference sequence). V dropped 4 bases and J dropped 5; count of bases not matched to a gene: 9. This CDR3 region has 16 residues. Written as DNA, the CDR3 is TGTGCCAGCAGCATTAGGACTAGCGGGATGTTGGAGACCCAGTACTTC. It translates to CASSIRTSGMLETQYF.

CDR3 nucleotides: TGTGCCAGCAGGAGACAGGGGGCCCAGCCCCAGCATTTT. Translated: CASRRQGAQPQHF. The chain employs TRBV28 and TRBJ1-5, with TRBD1 matching 10 bases. Germline V gene sequence: CDR1 MDHEN, CDR2 SYDVKM. The CDR3 is made up of 13 amino acids. With 6 bases clipped from V and 7 bases from J, the junction kept 3 bases outside the gene matches.

The V gene is TRBV4-1, the J gene TRBJ1-5; possible D gene TRBD1, 5 bases. V was pared by 0 bases and J by 4 bases, with 10 bases between. Per the germline V gene, CDR1 is MGHRA and CDR2 is YSYEKL. This CDR3 is 15 amino acids long. The CDR3 spells CASSQEDTQNQPQHF. CDR3 nucleotides: TGCGCCAGCAGCCAAGAGGACACTCAGAATCAGCCCCAGCATTTT.

The genes are TRBV5-1 and TRBJ2-5; TRBD1 matches 10 bases. The ends lost 1 base at V and 4 bases at J; junction bases unmatched: 7. This CDR3 has 16 amino acids. Germline CDR1 SGHRS, CDR2 YFSETQ. CDR3 bases: TGCGCCAGCAGCTTGAACCCCGGACAGGGGGGAGAGACCCAGTACTTC. It translates to CASSLNPGQGGETQYF.

V usage is TRBV28 and J usage is TRBJ1-1; maybe TRBD1 (6 bases). This CDR3 contains 15 residues. Germline V CDR1 and CDR2: MDHEN, SYDVKM. Trimming stripped 5 bases from V and 1 base from J, with 14 bases between. CDR3 nucleotide sequence: TGTGCCAGCAGTCCGTCGACAGGCCGGAACACTGAAGCTTTCTTT. As protein: CASSPSTGRNTEAFF.

The chain joins TRBV7-2 to TRBJ2-7; D not certain. Per germline, CDR1 SGHTA and CDR2 FQGNSA. The V end was cut by 5 bases, the J end by 2 bases, with 13 bases between. This CDR3 comprises 14 residues. The CDR3 is CASSITLHPYEQYF. CDR3 bases: TGTGCCAGCAGCATCACCTTACACCCCTACGAGCAGTACTTC.